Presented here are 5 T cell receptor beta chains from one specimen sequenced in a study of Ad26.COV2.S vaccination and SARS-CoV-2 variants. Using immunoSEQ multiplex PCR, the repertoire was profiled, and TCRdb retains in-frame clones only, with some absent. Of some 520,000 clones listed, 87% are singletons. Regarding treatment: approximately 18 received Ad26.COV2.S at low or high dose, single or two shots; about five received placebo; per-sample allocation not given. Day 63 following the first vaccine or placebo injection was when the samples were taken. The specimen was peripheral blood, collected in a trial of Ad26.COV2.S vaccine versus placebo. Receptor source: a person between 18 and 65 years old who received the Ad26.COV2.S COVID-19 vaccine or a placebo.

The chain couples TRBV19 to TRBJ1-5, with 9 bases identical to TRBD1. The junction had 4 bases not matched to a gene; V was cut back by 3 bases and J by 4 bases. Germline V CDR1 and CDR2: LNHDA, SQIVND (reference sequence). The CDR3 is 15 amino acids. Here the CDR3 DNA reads TGTGCCAGTAGTATGGGACAGGGTGGTAATCAGCCCCAGCATTTT. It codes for CASSMGQGGNQPQHF.

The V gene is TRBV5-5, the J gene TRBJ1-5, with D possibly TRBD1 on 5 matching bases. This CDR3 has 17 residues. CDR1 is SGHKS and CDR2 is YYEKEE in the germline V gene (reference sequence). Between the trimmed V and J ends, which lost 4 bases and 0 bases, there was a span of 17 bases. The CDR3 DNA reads TGTGCCAGCAGCGTGGGATCCGCAGGGTTTAGCAATCAGCCCCAGCATTTT. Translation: CASSVGSAGFSNQPQHF.

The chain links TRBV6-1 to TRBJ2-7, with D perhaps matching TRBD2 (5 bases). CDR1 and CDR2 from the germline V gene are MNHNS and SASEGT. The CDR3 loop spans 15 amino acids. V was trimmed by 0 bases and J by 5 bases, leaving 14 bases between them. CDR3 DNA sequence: TGTGCCAGCAGTGAAGCGGTCACTAGAAGCAACGAGCAGTACTTC. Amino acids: CASSEAVTRSNEQYF.

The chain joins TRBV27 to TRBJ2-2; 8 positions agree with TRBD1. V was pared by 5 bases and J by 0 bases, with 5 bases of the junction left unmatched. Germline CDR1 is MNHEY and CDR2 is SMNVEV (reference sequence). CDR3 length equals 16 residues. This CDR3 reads CASSLGQGPNTGELFF. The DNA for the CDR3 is TGTGCCAGCAGTCTCGGACAGGGCCCGAACACCGGGGAGCTGTTTTTT.

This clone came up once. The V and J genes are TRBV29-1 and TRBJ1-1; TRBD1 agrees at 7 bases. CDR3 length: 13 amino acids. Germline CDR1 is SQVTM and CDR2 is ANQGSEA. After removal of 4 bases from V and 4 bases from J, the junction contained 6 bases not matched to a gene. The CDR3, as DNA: TGCAGCGTTGCAAGGGGGCCGGGCACTGAAGCTTTCTTT. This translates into CSVARGPGTEAFF.